This T cell receptor beta chain was sequenced during a study of CD8+ T cells in alopecia areata (dated by TCRdb to the late 2010s). Study-level background: The treated patients took part in an open-label pilot trial in which moderate-to-severe alopecia areata was treated with oral tofacitinib at 5 to 10 mg twice daily. Patients received tofacitinib for 6 to 18 months and were then followed off drug for 6 months to check for delayed response and recurrence. To study T cell clonal expansion in alopecia areata, the researchers applied high-throughput TCRbeta sequencing to both the C3H/HeJ mouse model and human patients. Scalp tissue and sorted CD4+ and CD8+ peripheral blood T cells from patchy and totalis/universalis alopecia areata patients and from healthy controls were covered by human TCRbeta sequencing. Patients on tofacitinib were biopsied at baseline and after 4 and 24 weeks of treatment, and several of the patients also had a later scalp biopsy. Scalp clonality was compared among normal scalp (n=4), patchy alopecia areata scalp (n=8), and alopecia totalis/universalis scalp (n=8). RNA came from the PAXgene miRNA kit for fixed scalp, the miRNeasy kit for PBMCs, and the RNeasy kit for mouse skin. Amplification of TCRbeta CDR3 regions was done by immunoSEQ multiplex PCR using 35 Vbeta forward primers and 13 Jbeta reverse primers.

In the case of this clone: Its antigen remains undetermined. No per-base quality is available; no much larger clone lies one base away.

Lesional scalp punch biopsies and peripheral blood were collected from alopecia areata patients. PBMCs were separated by density centrifugation and stained for CD3, CD4 and CD8, after which CD4+ and CD8+ T cells were sorted on a FACSAria. Summary of the overall study and its limitations: Compared with normal scalp, lesional scalp, particularly in alopecia totalis/universalis, had higher clonality and more expanded CD8+ clones, which suggests antigenic drive. Unlike mouse skin, where gammadelta T cells dominate, normal human skin contains resident alphabeta T cells that get sequenced too, which complicates analysis of the scalp TCR repertoire. Compared with mice, TCR sequences shared between patients were less clear, possibly partly because of HLA diversity across the patient population.

Receptor amplification or capture employed the immunoSEQ multiplex PCR assay. RNA was extracted from all samples and reverse transcribed into cDNA as template for TCR sequencing. First-strand cDNA was synthesized using SuperScript III with a 2:1 mix of oligo-dT and random hexamers. A synthetic immune receptor repertoire was used to measure amplification bias, and any remaining bias was corrected computationally. Turning to the authors' computational methods: Raw reads were preprocessed to remove errors, and CDR3 was defined by IMGT conventions from the conserved cysteine to phenylalanine. Clonality was computed by normalizing Shannon entropy by log2 of the number of productive unique TCRs and subtracting the result from 1. Scalp TCRbeta sequences were cross-referenced with sorted blood CD4 and CD8 repertoires so that the CD4 or CD8 identity of scalp clones could be inferred. TCRdb took this table from immuneACCESS and kept in-frame rearrangements with V and J called. Such tables lack part of the clones; where checked against another copy, unresolved V genes explain under half of the gap, and the rest is unexplained. V and J calls and clone size are those listed in that table; D and trimming were worked out from the DNA. The sample includes about 120,000 clones, with 30% to 40% observed a single time. Approximately 2.8% of the sample belongs to the ten largest clones.

Material for sequencing was CD4+ T cells sorted from blood. This TCR derives from a human donor with alopecia areata.

CDR3 loop: CSVEDGIREKLFF. The DNA sequence is as follows: TGCAGCGTTGAAGACGGAATTAGAGAAAAACTGTTTTTT. The receptor chain draws on TRBV29-1 and TRBJ1-4, with the D gene not clear enough to name. Inclusive of the bounding cysteine and phenylalanine, the CDR3 is 13 residues long. Only the CDR3 DNA is retained, 39 bases long and in frame from the first base. The germline V gene specifies SQVTM as CDR1 and ANQGSEA as CDR2. At the junction V is shortened by 0 bases and J by 8 bases, with 10 bases in between.